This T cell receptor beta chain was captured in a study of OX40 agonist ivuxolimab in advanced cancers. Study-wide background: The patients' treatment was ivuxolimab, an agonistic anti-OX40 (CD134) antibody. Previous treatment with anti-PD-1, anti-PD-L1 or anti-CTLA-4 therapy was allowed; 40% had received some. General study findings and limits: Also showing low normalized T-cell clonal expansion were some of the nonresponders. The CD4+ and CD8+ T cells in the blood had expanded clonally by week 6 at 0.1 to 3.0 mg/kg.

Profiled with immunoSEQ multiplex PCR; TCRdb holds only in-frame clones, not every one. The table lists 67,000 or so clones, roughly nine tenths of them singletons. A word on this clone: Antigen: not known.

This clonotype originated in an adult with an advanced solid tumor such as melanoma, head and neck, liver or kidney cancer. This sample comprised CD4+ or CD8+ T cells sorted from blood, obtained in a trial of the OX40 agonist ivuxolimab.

CDR3 protein: CASSLDSTDTQYF. As DNA, the CDR3 is TGTGCCAGCAGCTTAGATAGCACAGATACGCAGTATTTT. V and J are TRBV11-3 and TRBJ2-3, with D uncertain. Germline CDR1 reads SGHNT; CDR2 reads YENEEA. V lost 0 bases, J lost 0 bases, and 1 base lay in between. The CDR3 spans 13 residues.